This TCR beta chain derives from a study of blood T cell repertoires in COVID-19. Across the whole study: From the United States, Italy and Spain came samples of acute and convalescent COVID-19. In each case, the material was cDNA or gDNA derived from T cells, B-cell-depleted T cells, or PBMCs.

The V and J ends lost 1 base and 5 bases respectively, with 17 bases between them. This CDR3 is 16 amino acids long. CDR1 is KGHSH, CDR2 LQKENI, per germline. The authors' processing: Amplification with reference gene primers provided the estimates of nucleated cell counts. Assay: immunoSEQ multiplex PCR; the TCRdb copy retains only in-frame clones and omits some. V and J calls plus clone size are reproduced from that table; the DNA served to infer D and trimming. The data show approximately 49,000 clones, with around 83% seen just once and 13% to 15% held by the top ten. The TCR sequence derives from a human donor with acute or convalescent COVID-19. The donor label of this sample is uncertain. Sequencing was done on a sample of peripheral blood. J is TRBJ1-2 and V is TRBV18; TRBD1 might be the D (6 bases). CDR3 in amino acids: CASSPLETGAQYGYTF. Written as DNA, the CDR3 is TGTGCCAGCTCACCACTTGAGACAGGAGCACAATATGGCTACACCTTC. The variable domain in full, completed from reference TRBV18 and TRBJ1-2, reads NAGVMQNPRHLVRRRGQEARLRCSPMKGHSHVYWYRQLPEEGLKFMVYLQKENIIDESGMPKERFSAEFPKEGPSILRIQQVVRGDSAAYFCASSPLETGAQYGYTFGSGTRLTVV.